This T cell receptor (beta chain) was observed in a study of blood T cell repertoires in COVID-19. TCRdb keeps only in-frame clones here, not all; method: immunoSEQ multiplex PCR. This sample carries about 340,000 clones, about 83% of them seen once, and the ten largest clones take approximately 3.1%. From germline, CDR1 is LNHDA and CDR2 SQIVND (reference sequence). V gave up 3 bases and J gave up 0 bases, with 12 bases separating them. CDR3 length: 16 residues. This TCR derives from a man aged 25 to 40 with active or convalescent COVID-19. The sample consisted of peripheral blood. The chain employs TRBV19 and TRBJ1-5; TRBD1 is a possible D gene (5 bases). CDR3 in DNA: TGTGCCAGTAGTATCGCGGGGGAAGGTAGCAATCAGCCCCAGCATTTT. This codes for CASSIAGEGSNQPQHF.